The 31 T cell receptor beta chains presented below share a single source sample, sequenced in a study of response to subunit inactivated influenza vaccine. MiXCR, applied by TCRdb to the RT-PCR reads, yields one record per CDR3 protein. This sample has some 480,000 distinct CDR3 sequences, with approximately 11% found just once. The sample in question was PBMCs from blood, obtained 40 to 50 days after vaccination. The receptors come from a man in his fifties or sixties who received an inactivated influenza vaccine.

This clonotype was seen only a few times. This chain links TRBV5-1 with TRBJ2-7, with D possibly matching TRBD1 (6 bases). Germline-derived CDR1 and CDR2 are SGHRS and YFSETQ. This CDR3 has 12 amino acids. V lost 5 bases to trimming and J lost 2 bases, with 8 bases between them. As DNA, the CDR3 is TGCGCCAGCAGGGACAGTACCTACGAGCAGTACTTC. Its protein product is CASRDSTYEQYF.

This rearrangement joins TRBV28 to TRBJ1-2; 10 positions match TRBD1. Trimming removed 5 bases from V and 4 bases from J; junction bases left unmatched: 7. From germline, CDR1 is MDHEN and CDR2 SYDVKM. The CDR3 contains 15 residues. CDR3 DNA: TGTGCCAGCAGTGACGACAGGGGGCCGCTCTATGGCTACACCTTC. The encoded protein is CASSDDRGPLYGYTF.

V gene TRBV10-3 combines with J gene TRBJ2-2; D unclear. With 11 bases removed from V and 0 bases from J, the gap between germline ends came to 7 bases. Germline V gene sequence: CDR1 ENHRY, CDR2 SYGVKD. The CDR3 loop spans 12 amino acids. CDR3 sequence reads: CASTSNTGELFF. The CDR3 nucleotides are TGTGCCTCGACATCGAACACCGGGGAGCTGTTTTTT.

This chain connects TRBV5-1 to TRBJ2-5; no firm D call. V shed 1 base and J shed 0 bases, with 4 bases lying between them. The germline gives CDR1 SGHRS, CDR2 YFSETQ. The CDR3 is 13 amino acids. Here the CDR3 reads CASSLNYQETQYF. The DNA of the CDR3 is TGCGCCAGCAGCTTGAACTACCAAGAGACCCAGTACTTC.

This clonotype was recorded a few times. The CDR3 is CASSFGQGAITDTQYF. The CDR3 coding sequence is TGTGCCAGCAGTTTTGGGCAGGGGGCGATCACAGATACGCAGTATTTT. V and J are TRBV12-3 or TRBV12-4 and TRBJ2-3; TRBD1 matches at 8 bases. V lost 3 bases, J lost 2 bases, and 7 bases stayed unmatched. The CDR3 covers 16 residues.

There are many counts of this clonotype. This chain uses TRBV20-1 with TRBJ2-7; D is unresolved. V was pared by 6 bases and J by 3 bases, with 12 bases between. CDR3 length: 12 residues. Germline CDR1 and CDR2: DFQATT and SNEGSKA (reference sequence). The CDR3 region is CSATRQDYEQYF. As DNA, the CDR3 is TGCAGTGCCACCAGGCAGGACTACGAGCAGTACTTC.

The chain recombines TRBV11-1 with TRBJ2-6, with D perhaps TRBD1 (6 bases). V lost 5 bases, J lost 3 bases, and 20 bases lay in between. From germline, CDR1 is SGHAT and CDR2 FQDESV (reference sequence). The CDR3 is made up of 18 amino acids. The CDR3, as DNA: TGTGCCAGCAGCCCTCGTTTGACAGGTCCGGGTGGGGCCAACGTCCTGACTTTC. The encoded protein is CASSPRLTGPGGANVLTF.

This clonotype has only a few counts. The chain combines TRBV4-2 with TRBJ1-3; no clear D. The germline V and J ends were trimmed by 4 bases and 4 bases, with 14 bases remaining between them. This CDR3 spans 15 amino acids. Germline loops: CDR1 LGHNA, CDR2 YNFKEQ. Here the CDR3 DNA reads TGTGCCAGCAGCCGCCTGGGATTCGGAGGAAACACCATATATTTT. Translated: CASSRLGFGGNTIYF.

There are a few counts of this clonotype. This chain uses TRBV5-1 with TRBJ2-7; D is ambiguous. Between the trimmed V and J ends, which lost 6 bases and 2 bases, there was a span of 15 bases. The germline CDR1 and CDR2 sequences are SGHRS and YFSETQ. The CDR3 contains 14 residues. In DNA form, the CDR3 reads TGCGCCAGCACTTTAAATGTAGGCACCTACGAGCAGTACTTC. This sequence encodes CASTLNVGTYEQYF.

The rearrangement uses TRBV12-3 or TRBV12-4 and TRBJ2-3; D is unclear. The CDR3 is 15 residues long. V was shortened by 3 bases and J by 2 bases, with 12 bases between the two germline ends. The CDR3 protein is CASSFLGVNTDTQYF. The CDR3 region has the DNA TGTGCCAGCAGTTTTTTAGGAGTGAACACAGATACGCAGTATTTT.

The chain links TRBV7-9 to TRBJ2-3; D not resolved. There are 15 residues in the CDR3. The germline V gene encodes CDR1 SEHNR and CDR2 FQNEAQ (reference sequence). The V end was cut by 5 bases, the J end by 0 bases, with 12 bases between. The CDR3 spells CASSRGRASTDTQYF. CDR3 coding DNA: TGTGCCAGCAGCCGTGGACGGGCCAGCACAGATACGCAGTATTTT. The entire variable domain, with the rest obtained from reference TRBV7-9 and TRBJ2-3, is as follows: DTGVSQNPRHKITKRGQNVTFRCDPISEHNRLYWYRQTLGQGPEFLTYFQNEAQLEKSRLLSDRFSAERPKGSFSTLEIQRTEQGDSAMYLCASSRGRASTDTQYFGPGTRLTVL.

This clonotype came up a few times. The chain has TRBV20-1 and TRBJ1-5, with TRBD1 matching 8 bases. The V gene's germline CDR1 is DFQATT and CDR2 SNEGSKA (reference sequence). Losses at the gene ends were 4 bases for V and 3 bases for J; bases not matched to a gene: 5. This CDR3 has 14 amino acids. For the CDR3, the DNA is TGCAGTGCTATGGGACAGGCTTTCAATCAGCCCCAGCATTTT. Its translation is CSAMGQAFNQPQHF.

CDR3 DNA: TGTGCCAGCAGCTCAGACGAGGTCTCCTACGAGCAGTACTTC. Translated: CASSSDEVSYEQYF. The chain is built from TRBV9 and TRBJ2-7; D gene ambiguous. With 4 bases removed from V and 0 bases from J, the gap between germline ends came to 11 bases. This CDR3 is built from 14 residues. CDR1 is SGDLS, CDR2 YYNGEE, per germline.

This clonotype was recorded a few times. The V and J genes are TRBV7-3 and TRBJ1-6, with TRBD1 as a possible D gene (5 bases). Germline CDR1 is SGHTA and CDR2 is FQGTGA. This CDR3 is 14 amino acids long. Trimming removed 4 bases from V and 6 bases from J, with 10 bases in between. The CDR3 sequence is CASSWGRGNSPLHF. The CDR3, as DNA: TGTGCCAGCAGCTGGGGGAGGGGTAATTCACCCCTCCACTTT.

The rearrangement links TRBV25-1 to TRBJ2-5; D possibly matches TRBD1 or TRBD2 (5 bases each). Trimming pared 3 bases from V and 5 bases from J, leaving 16 bases between. The CDR3 extends over 15 amino acids. Germline V gives CDR1 MGHDK, CDR2 SYGVNS. The DNA for the CDR3 is TGTGCCAGCAGTGACCTAAGGGGAGCCCGGGAGACCCAGTACTTC. This translates into CASSDLRGARETQYF.

This clonotype turned up a few times. The chain employs TRBV6-5 and TRBJ2-1, with 8 bases identical to TRBD2. The ends lost 3 bases at V and 5 bases at J; junction bases unmatched: 9. CDR1 and CDR2 from the germline V gene are MNHEY and SVGAGI. The length of the CDR3 is 16 residues. The CDR3 here is CASSYWRREGDNEQFF. DNA for the CDR3: TGTGCCAGCAGTTATTGGCGCCGGGAGGGGGACAATGAGCAGTTCTTC.

This clonotype was counted a few times. V gene TRBV5-8 combines with J gene TRBJ2-6, with D possibly matching TRBD1 (6 bases). In germline, CDR1 is SGHTS, CDR2 YDEGEE. The V end was cut by 4 bases, the J end by 0 bases, with 14 bases between. CDR3 length equals 17 residues. The CDR3 DNA sequence: TGTGCCAGCAGCATGGACAGAATAGTCTCTGGGGCCAACGTCCTGACTTTC. It is translated as CASSMDRIVSGANVLTF.

This clonotype was seen a few times. The chain joins TRBV7-3 to TRBJ2-5; tentative D call: TRBD2 (6 bases). The CDR3 sequence is 15 residues long. V lost 0 bases, J lost 5 bases, and 13 bases lay in between. Germline V lookup: CDR1 SGHTA, CDR2 FQGTGA. This chain's CDR3 is CASSLTREPWETQYF. The CDR3 DNA reads as TGTGCCAGCAGCTTAACACGGGAGCCTTGGGAGACCCAGTACTTC.

This clonotype came up a few times. This chain uses TRBV10-3 with TRBJ1-2, with 10 bases that match TRBD1. Germline CDR1 ENHRY, CDR2 SYGVKD. CDR3 length: 15 residues. V was clipped by 6 bases and J by 6 bases; unmatched bases: 10. CDR3 DNA: TGTGCCATCAGGGCCGGGACAGGGGATTTTGATGGCTACACCTTC. Amino acid sequence: CAIRAGTGDFDGYTF.

This rearrangement joins TRBV12-3 or TRBV12-4 to TRBJ1-4; TRBD1 matches at 9 bases. V gave up 5 bases and J gave up 7 bases; unmatched junction bases: 14. The CDR3 sequence is 17 residues long. CDR3 protein: CASSPGTGIKGGEKLFF. Written as DNA, the CDR3 is TGTGCCAGCAGTCCCGGGACAGGGATTAAAGGTGGTGAAAAACTGTTTTTT.

V and J are TRBV28 and TRBJ2-3; 11 nucleotides match TRBD2. Germline CDR1 reads MDHEN; CDR2 reads SYDVKM. V gave up 5 bases and J gave up 9 bases; unmatched junction bases: 10. The CDR3 has 15 amino acids. For the CDR3, the DNA is TGTGCCAGCAGTGTAGCGGGAGGGTATTTTGAGACGCAGTATTTT. As protein: CASSVAGGYFETQYF.

At least ten counts were recorded for this clonotype. This rearrangement joins TRBV12-3 or TRBV12-4 to TRBJ1-5; no clear D gene. This CDR3 has 13 residues. The germline V and J ends were trimmed by 0 bases and 6 bases, with 6 bases remaining between them. CDR3 in amino acids: CASSLAPLQPQHF. DNA of the CDR3: TGTGCCAGCAGTTTAGCCCCTCTTCAGCCCCAGCATTTT.

The chain uses TRBV5-6 and TRBJ2-3; 7 positions agree with TRBD1. This CDR3 comprises 14 residues. V was clipped by 4 bases and J by 1 base; unmatched bases: 3. CDR1 and CDR2 (germline): SGHDT, YYEEEE. CDR3 DNA sequence: TGTGCCAGCAGCACCGACAGGGGCACAGATACGCAGTATTTT. Its translation is CASSTDRGTDTQYF.

The CDR3 protein is CASSYSRGRSGLNGELFF. The CDR3 DNA follows: TGTGCCAGCAGTTACTCGAGAGGAAGGTCCGGGCTAAACGGGGAGCTGTTTTTT. This chain uses TRBV6-5 with TRBJ2-2; no clear D gene. V lost 0 bases and J lost 7, with 21 bases in between. The CDR3 runs 18 residues. Germline V gives CDR1 MNHEY, CDR2 SVGAGI.

This clonotype was counted many times. The chain uses TRBV12-3 or TRBV12-4 and TRBJ2-1; no definite D call. This CDR3 comprises 13 residues. Trimming left V 7 bases short and J 8 bases short, with 15 bases between. This CDR3 is CASTPGRGDEQFF. CDR3 in DNA: TGTGCCAGCACCCCGGGTAGAGGAGATGAGCAGTTCTTC.

This chain joins TRBV5-1 and TRBJ2-5, with 8 bases aligning to TRBD2. This CDR3 has 15 residues. Trimming took 0 bases from V and 4 from J; bases not matched to a gene: 5. CDR1 SGHRS and CDR2 YFSETQ come from the germline V gene. In DNA form, the CDR3 reads TGCGCCAGCAGCTTGGCCGGACTAGCCGCAGAGACCCAGTACTTC. Translating it yields CASSLAGLAAETQYF. Full variable domain (outside the CDR3, taken from reference TRBV5-1 and TRBJ2-5): KAGVTQTPRYLIKTRGQQVTLSCSPISGHRSVSWYQQTPGQGLQFLFEYFSETQRNKGNFPGRFSGRQFSNSRSEMNVSTLELGDSALYLCASSLAGLAAETQYFGPGTRLLVL.

This sequence joins TRBV18 and TRBJ2-3; 9 nucleotides line up with TRBD1. The junction had 7 bases not matched to a gene; V was cut back by 3 bases and J by 6 bases. From germline, CDR1 is KGHSH and CDR2 LQKENI. The CDR3 runs 15 residues. The CDR3 reads CASSPGTGFSDTQYF. The DNA of the CDR3 is TGTGCCAGCTCACCCGGGACAGGGTTTTCGGATACGCAGTATTTT.

This clonotype was picked up a small number of times. V gene TRBV10-3 combines with J gene TRBJ2-3, with a possible D match to TRBD2 (5 bases). There are 16 residues in the CDR3. Germline V lookup: CDR1 ENHRY, CDR2 SYGVKD. Trimming took off 0 bases at V and 0 bases at J, with 10 bases between the two ends. The CDR3 coding sequence is TGTGCCATCAGTGAGTCGTATCAGCGGAGCACAGATACGCAGTATTTT. Residues: CAISESYQRSTDTQYF.

This clonotype turned up a few times. V usage is TRBV20-1 and J usage is TRBJ2-7, with 8 bases identical to TRBD2. Trimming took 5 bases from V and 2 from J; bases not matched to a gene: 11. Germline CDR1 is DFQATT and CDR2 is SNEGSKA (reference sequence). This CDR3 has 15 amino acids. Here the CDR3 DNA reads TGCAGTGCTCGAAAAAGGACTAGCAACCCCTACGAGCAGTACTTC. Translation gives CSARKRTSNPYEQYF.

The CDR3 DNA sequence: TGTGCCAGCAGTTACGGGGGGACAGACTACGAGCAGTACTTC. Its protein product is CASSYGGTDYEQYF. The V gene is TRBV6-5, the J gene TRBJ2-7; a weak D match, TRBD1 (7 bases). V lost 2 bases and J 3 bases, leaving 11 bases between the germline ends. CDR1 is MNHEY and CDR2 is SVGAGI in the germline V gene. CDR3 length: 14 residues.

The rearrangement uses TRBV4-2 and TRBJ2-5, with D unclear. The germline gives CDR1 LGHNA, CDR2 YNFKEQ. This CDR3 spans 14 amino acids. Trimming pared 0 bases from V and 4 bases from J, leaving 9 bases between. This chain's CDR3 is CASSQEGFGETQYF. In DNA, the CDR3 is TGTGCCAGCAGCCAAGAAGGGTTTGGAGAGACCCAGTACTTC.